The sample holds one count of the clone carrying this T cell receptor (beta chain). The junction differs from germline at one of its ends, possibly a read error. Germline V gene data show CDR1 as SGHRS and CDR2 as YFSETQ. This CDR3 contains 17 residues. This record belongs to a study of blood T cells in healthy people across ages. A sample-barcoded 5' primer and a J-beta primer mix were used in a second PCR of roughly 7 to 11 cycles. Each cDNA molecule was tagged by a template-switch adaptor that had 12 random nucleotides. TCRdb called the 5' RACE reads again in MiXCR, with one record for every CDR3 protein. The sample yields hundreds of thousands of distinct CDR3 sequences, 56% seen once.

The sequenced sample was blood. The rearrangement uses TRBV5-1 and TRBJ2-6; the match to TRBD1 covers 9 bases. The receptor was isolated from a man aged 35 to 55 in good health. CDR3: CACSLGQGTSGANVLTF. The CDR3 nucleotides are TGCGCCTGCAGCTTGGGACAGGGAACCTCTGGGGCCAACGTCCTGACTTTC. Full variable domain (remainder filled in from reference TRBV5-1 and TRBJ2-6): KAGVTQTPRYLIKTRGQQVTLSCSPISGHRSVSWYQQTPGQGLQFLFEYFSETQRNKGNFPGRFSGRQFSNSRSEMNVSTLELGDSALYLCACSLGQGTSGANVLTFGAGSRLTVL.